This T cell receptor beta chain was recorded in a study of control samples from healthy donors and cancer patients. Sequencing was performed with immunoSEQ multiplex PCR; in TCRdb, only in-frame clones are kept and a portion is missing. The profile shows tens of thousands of clones, approximately 85% of them singletons. CDR1 is SNHLY, CDR2 FYNNEI, per germline. V was pared by 7 bases and J by 4 bases, with 19 bases between. CDR3 length equals 15 residues. The sequence was collected from a man between 35 and 55 years old in good health. Sequenced material: blood. The chain combines TRBV2 with TRBJ1-1; TRBD1 might be the D (6 bases). The CDR3 loop reads CASKTTGFGSTEAFF. The DNA of the CDR3 is TGTGCCAGCAAGACTACAGGGTTTGGAAGCACTGAAGCTTTCTTT.